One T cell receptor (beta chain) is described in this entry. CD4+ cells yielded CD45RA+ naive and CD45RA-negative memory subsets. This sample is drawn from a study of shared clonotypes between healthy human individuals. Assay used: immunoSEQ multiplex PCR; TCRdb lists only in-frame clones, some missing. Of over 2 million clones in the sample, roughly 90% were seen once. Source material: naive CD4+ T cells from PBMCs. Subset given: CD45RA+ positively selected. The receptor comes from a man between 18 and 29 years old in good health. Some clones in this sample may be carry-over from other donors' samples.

The CDR3 region has the DNA TGTGCCATCAGTGAGGTTATCGTAAGACAGAGGGACAATGAGCAGTTCTTC. This gives the protein CAISEVIVRQRDNEQFF. The chain combines TRBV10-3 with TRBJ2-1; D is tentatively TRBD1 or TRBD2 (5 bases each). From germline, CDR1 is ENHRY and CDR2 SYGVKD. CDR3 length: 17 residues. With 2 bases removed from V and 5 bases from J, the gap between germline ends came to 19 bases.